The 25 T cell receptor beta chains below come from one sample, sequenced in a study of T cell responses to AZD1222 COVID-19 vaccine. Data came from immunoSEQ multiplex PCR; TCRdb stores just in-frame clones and leaves some out. Of about 110,000 clones in the sample, about nine tenths were seen once. Sequences were derived from peripheral blood, sampled 28 days after the second AZD1222 dose. Receptors originate from an adult who received the AZD1222 COVID-19 vaccine.

The V call is TRBV5-1, the J call TRBJ1-1, with D unresolved. Germline-derived CDR1 and CDR2 are SGHRS and YFSETQ. The CDR3 contains 13 residues. V was shortened by 7 bases and J by 1 base, with 11 bases between the two germline ends. CDR3 amino acids: CASARPGNTEAFF. The CDR3 nucleotides read TGCGCCAGCGCCCGCCCTGGGAACACTGAAGCTTTCTTT. The full variable domain, its missing parts supplied by reference TRBV5-1 and TRBJ1-1, is KAGVTQTPRYLIKTRGQQVTLSCSPISGHRSVSWYQQTPGQGLQFLFEYFSETQRNKGNFPGRFSGRQFSNSRSEMNVSTLELGDSALYLCASARPGNTEAFFGQGTRLTVV.

V usage is TRBV4-3 and J usage is TRBJ2-7, with D perhaps matching TRBD2 (5 bases). The germline V gene encodes CDR1 LGHNA and CDR2 YSLEER. This CDR3 contains 15 residues. V shed 0 bases and J shed 4 bases, with 13 bases lying between them. CDR3 amino acids: CASSQDYGVAYEQYF. The CDR3 coding sequence is TGCGCCAGCAGCCAAGATTACGGGGTGGCGTACGAGCAGTACTTC.

V gene TRBV7-2 combines with J gene TRBJ1-4; 7 bases are a match to TRBD1. There are 17 residues in the CDR3. Trimming removed 5 bases from V and 7 bases from J; junction bases left unmatched: 16. Germline loops: CDR1 SGHTA, CDR2 FQGNSA. CDR3 bases: TGTGCCAGCAGCGCTCGACAGGGTCAGAGGGTCGGTGAAAAACTGTTTTTT. This sequence encodes CASSARQGQRVGEKLFF.

This clone was counted between two and nine times. The rearrangement joins TRBV7-2 to TRBJ2-3; TRBD2 matches at 11 bases. Germline CDR1 SGHTA, CDR2 FQGNSA. J was trimmed by 6 bases and V by 5 bases; bases with no gene match: 7. This CDR3 is built from 15 residues. The CDR3 reads CASSLSGGAVDTQYF. CDR3 nucleotides: TGTGCCAGCAGCCTTAGCGGGGGGGCCGTGGATACGCAGTATTTT.

This chain uses TRBV18 with TRBJ1-2; D is possibly TRBD1 (5 bases). Deletions cut 1 base from V and 8 bases from J, with 11 bases between. The CDR3 sequence is 13 residues long. Germline lookup yields CDR1 KGHSH and CDR2 LQKENI. CDR3 nucleotide sequence: TGTGCCAGCTCACCACTTAGGGGCGGCGGCTACACCTTC. It is translated as CASSPLRGGGYTF.

This chain links TRBV7-8 with TRBJ2-3, with 7 bases lining up with TRBD2. Unmatched junction bases numbered 3, after V lost 2 bases and J lost 1 base. The CDR3 totals 15 residues. Germline loops: CDR1 SGHVS, CDR2 FQNEAQ. In DNA form, the CDR3 reads TGTGCCAGCAGCTTACGACTAGCCGGCACAGATACGCAGTATTTT. Its protein product is CASSLRLAGTDTQYF.

The chain recombines TRBV18 with TRBJ2-5; D gene unclear. The V gene lost 2 bases and the J gene lost 5 bases, with 9 bases spanning the gap. This CDR3 has 13 amino acids. In germline, CDR1 is KGHSH, CDR2 LQKENI. CDR3 nucleotides: TGTGCCAGCTCACCATCGGGTATCGAGACCCAGTACTTC. It encodes CASSPSGIETQYF.

A note on this clone: This CDR3 is also generated by other DNA sequences in the sample. The chain links TRBV4-3 to TRBJ2-7; unclear D gene. This CDR3 spans 13 amino acids. The V end was cut by 0 bases, the J end by 3 bases, with 6 bases between. From germline, CDR1 is LGHNA and CDR2 YSLEER. The CDR3 nucleotides read TGCGCCAGCAGCCAAGATCGTGGCTACGAGCAGTACTTC. Translation gives CASSQDRGYEQYF.

This clone is a singleton in its sample. This chain uses TRBV2 with TRBJ2-1; D is uncertain. Looked up from germline, CDR1 is SNHLY and CDR2 is FYNNEI. This CDR3 comprises 13 residues. The germline V and J ends were trimmed by 9 bases and 5 bases, with 14 bases remaining between them. CDR3 amino acids: CARTPSTNNEQFF. The CDR3 DNA is TGTGCCAGGACGCCTTCTACCAACAATGAGCAGTTCTTC.

The rearrangement uses TRBV28 and TRBJ1-2; D is unclear. With 7 bases removed from V and 0 bases from J, the gap between germline ends came to 15 bases. The CDR3 spans 15 residues. CDR1 MDHEN and CDR2 SYDVKM come from the germline V gene. CDR3 region: CASTKRRSANYGYTF. DNA of the CDR3: TGTGCCAGCACCAAAAGGCGGTCCGCTAACTATGGCTACACCTTC.

The chain is built from TRBV18 and TRBJ2-1; 12 bases match TRBD2. V shed 6 bases, J shed 9 bases, and the junction held 12 bases outside the gene matches. The CDR3 spans 16 residues. Germline CDR1 and CDR2: KGHSH and LQKENI. This CDR3 is CASSPASGGAKGEQFF. The DNA of the CDR3 is TGTGCCAGCTCCCCGGCTAGCGGGGGGGCCAAGGGTGAGCAGTTCTTC.

The V gene is TRBV2, the J gene TRBJ2-5, with 10 bases matching TRBD1. The V gene's germline CDR1 is SNHLY and CDR2 FYNNEI. The CDR3 contains 15 residues. The J segment lost 0 bases and the V segment lost 10 bases, leaving 8 bases of the junction unmatched. The CDR3 loop is CATGRDRGDQETQYF. CDR3 DNA: TGTGCCACCGGGAGGGACAGGGGCGACCAAGAGACCCAGTACTTC.

The rearrangement uses TRBV6-6 and TRBJ1-4; 7 nucleotides align to TRBD1. Germline assignment: CDR1 MNHNY and CDR2 SVGAGI (reference sequence). This CDR3 has 16 residues. J gave up 5 bases and V 5 bases, and 11 bases lay outside the gene matches. DNA for the CDR3: TGTGCCAGCAGTCCCACATCCGGGACAGCGAATGAAAAACTGTTTTTT. Translated, it gives CASSPTSGTANEKLFF.

This sequence joins TRBV7-2 and TRBJ2-6, with 7 positions matching TRBD1. Germline-derived CDR1 and CDR2 are SGHTA and FQGNSA. The CDR3 extends over 16 amino acids. Losses at the gene ends were 2 bases for V and 2 bases for J; bases not matched to a gene: 3. The CDR3 loop reads CASSLLGGAGANVLTF. The CDR3 DNA follows: TGTGCCAGCAGCTTATTAGGGGGCGCTGGGGCCAACGTCCTGACTTTC. Looking up the rest from reference TRBV7-2 and TRBJ2-6 gives the full variable domain: GAGVSQSPSNKVTEKGKDVELRCDPISGHTALYWYRQSLGQGLEFLIYFQGNSAPDKSGLPSDRFSAERTGGSVSTLTIQRTQQEDSAVYLCASSLLGGAGANVLTFGAGSRLTVL.

J is TRBJ2-1 and V is TRBV9; 9 nucleotides match TRBD2. The trim removed 3 bases at V and 2 bases at J, leaving 6 bases unmatched. Germline assignment: CDR1 SGDLS and CDR2 YYNGEE. The CDR3 spans 16 residues. CDR3 in amino acids: CASSAGSGGPYNEQFF. The DNA of the CDR3 is TGTGCCAGCAGCGCCGGAAGCGGGGGGCCCTACAATGAGCAGTTCTTC. Variable domain in full (rest from reference TRBV9 and TRBJ2-1): DSGVTQTPKHLITATGQRVTLRCSPRSGDLSVYWYQQSLDQGLQFLIQYYNGEERAKGNILERFSAQQFPDLHSELNLSSLELGDSALYFCASSAGSGGPYNEQFFGPGTRLTVL.

The V gene is TRBV7-2, the J gene TRBJ1-3; 9 positions match TRBD1. The germline gives CDR1 SGHTA, CDR2 FQGNSA. The junction had 9 bases not matched to a gene; V was cut back by 10 bases and J by 2 bases. The length of the CDR3 is 15 residues. The chain's CDR3 is CATRTGVGTGNTIYF. CDR3 in DNA: TGTGCCACCCGGACAGGGGTCGGAACTGGAAACACCATATATTTT.

Comments on this clone: The same CDR3 also results from other DNA sequences found in this sample. The genes are TRBV12-5 and TRBJ1-5, with a tentative D call TRBD1 (6 bases). V was pared by 0 bases and J by 9 bases, with 15 bases between. This CDR3 is built from 15 residues. Germline V gives CDR1 LGHNT, CDR2 FRNRAP. The CDR3 protein is CASGLVTGFGPPQHF. CDR3 nucleotides: TGTGCTAGTGGTTTGGTAACAGGGTTTGGTCCGCCCCAGCATTTT.

The V and J genes are TRBV2 and TRBJ2-3; 12 nucleotides match TRBD2. This CDR3 region has 17 residues. Germline CDR1 SNHLY, CDR2 FYNNEI. V was pared by 5 bases and J by 0 bases, with 6 bases of the junction left unmatched. The CDR3 sequence: CASSQLAGGSSTDTQYF. CDR3 sequence (DNA): TGTGCCAGCAGTCAGCTAGCGGGGGGGTCTAGCACAGATACGCAGTATTTT.

The chain employs TRBV19 and TRBJ1-5, with TRBD1 as a possible D gene (6 bases). With 3 bases removed from V and 3 bases from J, the gap between germline ends came to 18 bases. Germline values: CDR1 LNHDA, CDR2 SQIVND (reference sequence). The CDR3 is 17 amino acids. Here the CDR3 DNA reads TGTGCCAGTAGTATTTATCTGGGGGCGGCGTACAATCAGCCCCAGCATTTT. Translating it yields CASSIYLGAAYNQPQHF.

The V gene is TRBV6-5, the J gene TRBJ1-6, with D possibly matching TRBD1 (6 bases). The germline CDR1 and CDR2 sequences are MNHEY and SVGAGI. CDR3 length: 14 residues. The V end lost 2 bases, the J end lost 10 bases, and 12 bases lay between the germline ends. The DNA of the CDR3 is TGTGCCAGCAGTTACAGGGGGATCTGGTCACCCCTCCACTTT. Amino acid sequence: CASSYRGIWSPLHF.

V usage is TRBV10-3 and J usage is TRBJ2-1; TRBD2 aligns across 16 bases. The CDR3 is 20 residues long. Germline CDR1 ENHRY, CDR2 SYGVKD. V shed 0 bases and J 9 bases; nucleotides not matched to a gene: 14. The CDR3 loop is CAISESPGRGTSGGAGEQFF. The CDR3 nucleotides read TGTGCCATCAGTGAGTCACCCGGGCGAGGGACTAGCGGGGGGGCTGGTGAGCAGTTCTTC.

This clone was recorded once. V usage is TRBV10-3 and J usage is TRBJ1-2, with 8 bases fitting TRBD1. Losses at the gene ends were 0 bases for V and 6 bases for J; bases not matched to a gene: 9. There are 16 residues in the CDR3. Germline values: CDR1 ENHRY, CDR2 SYGVKD. In nucleotides, the CDR3 is TGTGCCATCAGTGAGTCTTTAGTGACAGGGGTGGATGGCTACACCTTC. It encodes CAISESLVTGVDGYTF.

This sequence joins TRBV11-2 and TRBJ1-2; weak D call: TRBD1 (6 bases). Between the trimmed V and J ends, which lost 2 bases and 5 bases, there was a span of 12 bases. The CDR3 contains 14 residues. Germline V gives CDR1 SGHAT, CDR2 FQNNGV. CDR3 in amino acids: CASSLSGGLYGYTF. The DNA of the CDR3 is TGTGCCAGCAGCTTATCCGGGGGCTTATATGGCTACACCTTC.

The chain recombines TRBV6-4 with TRBJ1-2; D unresolved. There are 13 residues in the CDR3. V was pared by 4 bases and J by 8 bases, with 14 bases between. Germline V gene lookup returns CDR1 MRHNA and CDR2 SNTAGT. The CDR3 DNA reads TGTGCCAGCAGTGTCGGCCCGGCGGGCGGCTACACCTTC. Encoded protein: CASSVGPAGGYTF.

The rearrangement links TRBV18 to TRBJ1-5; weak D call: TRBD1 (6 bases). The length of the CDR3 is 15 residues. With 4 bases removed from V and 4 bases from J, the gap between germline ends came to 14 bases. Germline V gene lookup returns CDR1 KGHSH and CDR2 LQKENI. DNA of the CDR3: TGTGCCAGCTCACGTGGCCGGGACAAAAATCAGCCCCAGCATTTT. This codes for CASSRGRDKNQPQHF.